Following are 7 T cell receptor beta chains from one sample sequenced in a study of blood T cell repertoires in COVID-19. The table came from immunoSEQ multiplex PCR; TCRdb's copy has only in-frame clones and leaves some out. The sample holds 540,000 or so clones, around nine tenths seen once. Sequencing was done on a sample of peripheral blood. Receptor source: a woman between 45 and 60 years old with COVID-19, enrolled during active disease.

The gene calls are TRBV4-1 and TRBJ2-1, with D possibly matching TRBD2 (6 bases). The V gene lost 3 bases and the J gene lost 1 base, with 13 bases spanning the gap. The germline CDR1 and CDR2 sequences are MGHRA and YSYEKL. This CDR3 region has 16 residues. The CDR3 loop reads CASSHGNGGSYNEQFF. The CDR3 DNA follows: TGCGCCAGCAGCCACGGAAACGGGGGATCCTACAATGAGCAGTTCTTC.

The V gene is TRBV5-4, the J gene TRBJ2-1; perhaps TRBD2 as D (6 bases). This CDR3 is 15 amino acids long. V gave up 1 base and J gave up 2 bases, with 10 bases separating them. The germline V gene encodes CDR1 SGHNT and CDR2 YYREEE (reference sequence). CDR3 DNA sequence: TGTGCCAGCAGCTTGTTCGGGGGAGCCTACAATGAGCAGTTCTTC. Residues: CASSLFGGAYNEQFF.

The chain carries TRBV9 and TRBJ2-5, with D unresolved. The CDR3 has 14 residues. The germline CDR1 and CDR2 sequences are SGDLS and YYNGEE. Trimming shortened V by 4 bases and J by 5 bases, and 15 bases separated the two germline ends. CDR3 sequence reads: CASSLSTFSETQYF. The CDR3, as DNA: TGTGCCAGCAGCCTATCGACTTTTTCGGAGACCCAGTACTTC.

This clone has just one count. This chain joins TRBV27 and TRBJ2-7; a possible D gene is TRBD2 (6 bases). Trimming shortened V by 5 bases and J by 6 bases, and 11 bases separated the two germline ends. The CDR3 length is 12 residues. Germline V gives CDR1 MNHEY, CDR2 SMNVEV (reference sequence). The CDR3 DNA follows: TGTGCCAGCAGTCCCCGGGGGTCCGAGCAGTACTTC. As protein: CASSPRGSEQYF.

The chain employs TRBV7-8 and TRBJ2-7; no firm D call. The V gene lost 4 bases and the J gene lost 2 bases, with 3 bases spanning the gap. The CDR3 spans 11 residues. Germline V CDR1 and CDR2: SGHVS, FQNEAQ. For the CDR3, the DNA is TGTGCCAGCAGCTCCGCCTACGAGCAGTACTTC. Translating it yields CASSSAYEQYF.

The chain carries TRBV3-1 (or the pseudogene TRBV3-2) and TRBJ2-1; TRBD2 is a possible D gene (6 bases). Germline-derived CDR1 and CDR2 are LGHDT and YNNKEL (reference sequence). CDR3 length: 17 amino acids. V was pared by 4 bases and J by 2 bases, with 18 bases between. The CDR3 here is CASSPSPWRATYNEQFF. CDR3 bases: TGTGCCAGCAGCCCGTCCCCCTGGAGGGCAACCTACAATGAGCAGTTCTTC.

The CDR3 sequence: CASSERTGPYEQYF. Written as DNA, the CDR3 is TGTGCCAGCAGTGAGAGAACAGGTCCCTACGAGCAGTACTTC. This chain connects TRBV2 to TRBJ2-7, with D possibly being TRBD1 (5 bases). The germline V gene encodes CDR1 SNHLY and CDR2 FYNNEI. CDR3 length: 14 residues. The V gene lost 3 bases and the J gene lost 2 bases, with 11 bases spanning the gap.